Presented here are 21 T cell receptor beta chains from one specimen sequenced in a study of blood T cell repertoires in COVID-19. Measured with immunoSEQ multiplex PCR; TCRdb has only the in-frame clones, and not every one. This sample carries under 150,000 clones, under 80% of them seen once, and the ten largest clones take 3.5% to 4.5%. The sequencing sample was made of peripheral blood. Receptors were obtained from a man aged 55 to 70 with acute or convalescent COVID-19.

The gene calls are TRBV6-5 and TRBJ1-5, with unresolved D. Deletions cut 7 bases from V and 8 bases from J, with 9 bases between. The CDR3 extends over 11 amino acids. CDR1 is MNHEY and CDR2 is SVGAGI in the germline V gene. The CDR3 region has the DNA TGTGCCAGCATGTCCCTTGAGCCCCAGCATTTT. It translates to CASMSLEPQHF.

J is TRBJ2-2 and V is TRBV5-1, with no clear D. Per germline, CDR1 SGHRS and CDR2 YFSETQ. CDR3 length equals 14 residues. Trimming removed 1 base from V and 2 bases from J, with 6 bases in between. CDR3 protein: CASSLSSNTGELFF. Written as DNA, the CDR3 is TGCGCCAGCAGCTTGTCGAGCAACACCGGGGAGCTGTTTTTT.

The V gene is TRBV5-1, the J gene TRBJ1-1, with 9 bases fitting TRBD1. Germline V gene sequence: CDR1 SGHRS, CDR2 YFSETQ. The CDR3 covers 15 residues. J gave up 4 bases and V 2 bases, and 6 bases lay outside the gene matches. CDR3: CASSFTGGGGTEAFF. CDR3 nucleotides: TGCGCCAGCAGCTTCACAGGGGGCGGAGGCACTGAAGCTTTCTTT.

The genes are TRBV13 and TRBJ1-4, with D maybe TRBD1 (5 bases). Germline CDR1 reads PRHDT; CDR2 reads FYEKMQ (reference sequence). The CDR3 extends over 13 amino acids. V was clipped by 8 bases and J by 8 bases, with 15 bases between them. This CDR3 reads CASGGSPREKLFF. The CDR3 bases are TGTGCCAGCGGGGGGTCCCCGAGAGAAAAACTGTTTTTT.

This clone was seen a handful of times. The chain has TRBV7-6 and TRBJ2-4; 7 bases align to TRBD1. V dropped 5 bases and J dropped 3; count of bases not matched to a gene: 7. CDR1 and CDR2 (germline): SGHVS, FNYEAQ. This CDR3 has 15 residues. The CDR3 loop reads CASSLRQGVKNIQYF. The DNA of the CDR3 is TGTGCCAGCAGCCTCCGACAGGGTGTCAAAAACATTCAGTACTTC.

The chain links TRBV6-2 or TRBV6-3 to TRBJ2-7, with 7 bases fitting TRBD2. This CDR3 contains 15 residues. V dropped 5 bases and J dropped 3; count of bases not matched to a gene: 10. Per germline, CDR1 MNHEY and CDR2 SVGEGT. As DNA, the CDR3 is TGTGCCAGCAGTACCTCCGGGACTACCAGCTACGAGCAGTACTTC. It specifies CASSTSGTTSYEQYF.

The chain recombines TRBV24-1 with TRBJ2-3; tentative D call: TRBD1 (7 bases). CDR1 and CDR2 from the germline V gene are KGHDR and SFDVKD. The CDR3 contains 15 residues. V lost 5 bases to trimming and J lost 3 bases, with 14 bases between them. The chain's CDR3 is CATSGSTGRTDTQYF. In DNA form, the CDR3 reads TGTGCCACCAGTGGCTCGACAGGGAGGACAGATACGCAGTATTTT.

The gene calls are TRBV19 and TRBJ2-6; TRBD1 matches 9 bases. This CDR3 has 17 amino acids. The ends lost 7 bases at V and 4 bases at J; junction bases unmatched: 11. The germline V gene encodes CDR1 LNHDA and CDR2 SQIVND (reference sequence). The CDR3 sequence is CASKISGTGTGANVLTF. CDR3 nucleotides: TGTGCCAGTAAAATCTCAGGGACAGGGACCGGGGCCAACGTCCTGACTTTC.

V gene TRBV19 combines with J gene TRBJ1-6; 8 nucleotides agree with TRBD1. This CDR3 is built from 16 residues. Germline V gene lookup returns CDR1 LNHDA and CDR2 SQIVND (reference sequence). The junction had 11 bases not matched to a gene; V was cut back by 5 bases and J by 8 bases. For the CDR3, the DNA is TGTGCCAGTAGTGTTTATACAGGGGGTCCGGATTCACCCCTCCACTTT. It yields the protein CASSVYTGGPDSPLHF.

The V gene is TRBV5-1, the J gene TRBJ1-1, with 9 positions matching TRBD1. Germline V gene data show CDR1 as SGHRS and CDR2 as YFSETQ. CDR3 length equals 15 residues. V was clipped by 2 bases and J by 4 bases; unmatched bases: 6. CDR3 in DNA: TGCGCCAGCAGCTTTACAGGGGGCTCGGGCACTGAAGCTTTCTTT. Protein sequence: CASSFTGGSGTEAFF.

The rearrangement joins TRBV7-9 to TRBJ1-1, with D possibly TRBD1 on 6 matching bases. CDR3 length: 13 amino acids. The V end was cut by 4 bases, the J end by 5 bases, with 11 bases between. In germline, CDR1 is SEHNR, CDR2 FQNEAQ (reference sequence). The CDR3 protein is CASSSNGQTEAFF. CDR3 DNA sequence: TGTGCCAGCAGCTCGAATGGACAGACTGAAGCTTTCTTT.

This clone came up many times. The chain recombines TRBV24-1 with TRBJ1-1, with D possibly matching TRBD1 (5 bases). Between the trimmed V and J ends, which lost 10 bases and 0 bases, there was a span of 17 bases. Germline-derived CDR1 and CDR2 are KGHDR and SFDVKD. The CDR3 totals 15 residues. CDR3 sequence reads: CATPREVRVNTEAFF. CDR3 nucleotides: TGTGCCACTCCCAGGGAAGTCCGAGTGAACACTGAAGCTTTCTTT.

J is TRBJ1-1 and V is TRBV11-3, with D unresolved. Trimming removed 5 bases at V and 3 bases at J, with 10 bases between. CDR1 and CDR2 from the germline V gene are SGHNT and YENEEA. The CDR3 totals 13 residues. The CDR3 is CASSAGSHTEAFF. The DNA of the CDR3 is TGTGCCAGCAGCGCCGGGTCTCACACTGAAGCTTTCTTT.

The CDR3 nucleotides read TGTGCCAGCAGCTTCCTCACAGGGGGCGTCTACAATGAGCAGTTCTTC. Its protein is CASSFLTGGVYNEQFF. The chain recombines TRBV11-2 with TRBJ2-1; 9 bases match TRBD1. Trimming at V came to 3 bases and at J to 3 bases, leaving 6 bases not matched to a gene. This CDR3 is built from 16 residues. The V gene's germline CDR1 is SGHAT and CDR2 FQNNGV.

This clone was picked up a small number of times. The gene calls are TRBV7-8 and TRBJ2-2; a weak D match, TRBD1 (7 bases). Trimming left V 3 bases short and J 0 bases short, with 11 bases between. The CDR3 totals 16 residues. CDR1 and CDR2 from the germline V gene are SGHVS and FQNEAQ. This chain's CDR3 is CASSFAGQPNTGELFF. The CDR3 DNA sequence: TGTGCCAGCAGCTTTGCGGGACAGCCGAACACCGGGGAGCTGTTTTTT. Drawing the rest from reference TRBV7-8 and TRBJ2-2, the complete variable domain is GAGVSQSPRYKVAKRGQDVALRCDPISGHVSLFWYQQALGQGPEFLTYFQNEAQLDKSGLPSDRFFAERPEGSVSTLKIQRTQQEDSAVYLCASSFAGQPNTGELFFGEGSRLTVL.

V gene TRBV14 combines with J gene TRBJ2-7, with D hard to call. CDR3 size: 16 residues. The germline CDR1 and CDR2 sequences are SGHDN and FVKESK. The V end was cut by 0 bases, the J end by 2 bases, with 14 bases between. CDR3 sequence: CASSQEPHGSTYEQYF. The CDR3 nucleotides are TGTGCCAGCAGCCAAGAACCCCATGGTAGCACCTACGAGCAGTACTTC.

This chain connects TRBV7-3 to TRBJ2-2; TRBD1 matches at 7 bases. The CDR3 totals 17 residues. CDR1 SGHTA and CDR2 FQGTGA come from the germline V gene. Germline trimming cut 8 bases from V and 7 bases from J; bases unmatched to any gene: 19. CDR3 coding DNA: TGTGCCAGCTCTAGAGGGGGCAGGGGCCTCGGAGGCGGGGAGCTGTTTTTT. It is translated as CASSRGGRGLGGGELFF.

The chain has TRBV4-1 and TRBJ2-7, with 10 bases that match TRBD2. There are 15 residues in the CDR3. The germline CDR1 and CDR2 sequences are MGHRA and YSYEKL. With V trimmed by 2 bases and J by 2 bases, 3 bases remained unmatched. The CDR3 DNA is TGCGCCAGCAGCCAACAACTAGCGGGAACCTACGAGCAGTACTTC. Translated, it gives CASSQQLAGTYEQYF.

J is TRBJ2-2 and V is TRBV4-2; weak D call: TRBD2 (7 bases). The V gene's germline CDR1 is LGHNA and CDR2 YNFKEQ. CDR3 length: 19 amino acids. V was cut by 4 bases and J by 6 bases, with 27 bases left in between. The CDR3 region is CASSPSRGREKSGAGELFF. For the CDR3, the DNA is TGTGCCAGCAGCCCCAGCCGGGGGCGGGAGAAAAGCGGGGCCGGGGAGCTGTTTTTT.

V gene TRBV5-1 combines with J gene TRBJ2-7; 10 nucleotides agree with TRBD2. The V and J ends lost 5 bases and 1 base, in that order; junction bases with no gene match: 9. The CDR3 is 16 residues long. CDR1 SGHRS and CDR2 YFSETQ come from the germline V gene. The CDR3 DNA reads TGCGCCAGCAGGCAAGGACAGACTAGCGGGTCCTACGAGCAGTACTTC. This sequence encodes CASRQGQTSGSYEQYF.

This chain joins TRBV6-4 and TRBJ2-3; D possibly corresponds to TRBD2 (5 bases). Germline CDR1 reads MRHNA; CDR2 reads SNTAGT. The CDR3 length is 14 residues. Trimming left V 5 bases short and J 4 bases short, with 13 bases between. CDR3 sequence: CASSNAGVADTQYF. DNA of the CDR3: TGTGCCAGCAGTAACGCCGGGGTTGCAGATACGCAGTATTTT.